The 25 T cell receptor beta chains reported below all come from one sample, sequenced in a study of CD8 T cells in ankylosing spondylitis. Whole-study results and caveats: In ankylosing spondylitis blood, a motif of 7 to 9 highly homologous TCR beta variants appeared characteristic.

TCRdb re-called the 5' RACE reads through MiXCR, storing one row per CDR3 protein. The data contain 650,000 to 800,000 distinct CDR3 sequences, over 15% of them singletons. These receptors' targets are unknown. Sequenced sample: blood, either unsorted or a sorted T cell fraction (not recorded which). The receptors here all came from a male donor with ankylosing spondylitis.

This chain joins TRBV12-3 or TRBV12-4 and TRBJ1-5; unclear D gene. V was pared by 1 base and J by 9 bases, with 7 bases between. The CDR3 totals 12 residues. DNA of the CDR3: TGTGCCAGCAGTTTAGGTCCGCGGCCCCAGCATTTT. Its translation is CASSLGPRPQHF.

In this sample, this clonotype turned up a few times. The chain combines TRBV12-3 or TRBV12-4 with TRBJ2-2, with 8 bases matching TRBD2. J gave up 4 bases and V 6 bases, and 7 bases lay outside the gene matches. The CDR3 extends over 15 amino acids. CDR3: CASRAGLVGTGELFF. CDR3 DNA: TGTGCCAGCAGAGCGGGACTAGTAGGCACCGGGGAGCTGTTTTTT.

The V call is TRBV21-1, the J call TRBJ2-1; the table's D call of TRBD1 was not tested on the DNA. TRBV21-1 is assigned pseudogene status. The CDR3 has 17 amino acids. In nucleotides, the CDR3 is TGTGCCAGCAGCAGTTCCGGGGGCGGGAGCTCCTACAATGAGCAGTTCTTC. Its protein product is CASSSSGGGSSYNEQFF.

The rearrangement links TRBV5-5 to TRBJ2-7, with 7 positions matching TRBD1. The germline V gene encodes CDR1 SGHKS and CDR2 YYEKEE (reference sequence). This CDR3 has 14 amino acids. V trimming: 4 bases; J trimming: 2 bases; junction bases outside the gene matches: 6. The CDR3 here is CASSTRGQTYEQYF. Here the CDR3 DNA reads TGTGCCAGCAGCACACGGGGACAGACCTACGAGCAGTACTTC.

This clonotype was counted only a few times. DNA for the CDR3: TGCGCCAGCAGCCAAGGACAGAATGAGCAGTTCTTC. Protein product: CASSQGQNEQFF. The chain recombines TRBV4-3 with TRBJ2-1; tentative D call: TRBD1 (5 bases). V was cut by 1 base and J by 7 bases, with 5 bases left in between. The CDR3 spans 12 residues. Germline loops: CDR1 LGHNA, CDR2 YSLEER.

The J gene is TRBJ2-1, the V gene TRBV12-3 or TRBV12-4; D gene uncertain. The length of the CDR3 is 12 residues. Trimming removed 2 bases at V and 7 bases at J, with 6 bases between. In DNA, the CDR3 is TGTGCCAGCAGTTTAATCCTAAATGAGCAGTTCTTC. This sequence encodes CASSLILNEQFF.

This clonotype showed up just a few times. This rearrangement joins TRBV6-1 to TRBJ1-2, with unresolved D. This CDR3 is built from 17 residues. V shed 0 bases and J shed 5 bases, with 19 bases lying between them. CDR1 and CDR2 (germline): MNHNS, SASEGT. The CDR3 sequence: CASSEAPAWESVYGYTF. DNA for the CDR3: TGTGCCAGCAGTGAAGCTCCAGCATGGGAGAGCGTATATGGCTACACCTTC.

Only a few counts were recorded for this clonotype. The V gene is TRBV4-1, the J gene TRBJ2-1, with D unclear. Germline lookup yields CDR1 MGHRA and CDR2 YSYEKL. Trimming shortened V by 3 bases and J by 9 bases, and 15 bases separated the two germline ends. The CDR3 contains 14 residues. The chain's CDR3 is CASSQAVLSAEQFF. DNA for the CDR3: TGCGCCAGCAGCCAGGCGGTCTTATCTGCTGAGCAGTTCTTC.

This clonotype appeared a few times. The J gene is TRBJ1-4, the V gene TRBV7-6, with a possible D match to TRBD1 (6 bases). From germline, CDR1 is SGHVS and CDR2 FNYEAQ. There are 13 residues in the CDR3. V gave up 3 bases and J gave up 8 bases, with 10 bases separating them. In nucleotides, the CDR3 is TGTGCCAGCAGCTTCCAACAGGGAGAAAAACTGTTTTTT. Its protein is CASSFQQGEKLFF.

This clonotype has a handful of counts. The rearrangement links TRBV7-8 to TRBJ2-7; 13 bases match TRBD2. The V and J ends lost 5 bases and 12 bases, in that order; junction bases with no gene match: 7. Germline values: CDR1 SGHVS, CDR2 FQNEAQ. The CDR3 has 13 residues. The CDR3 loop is CASSETSGGHPYF. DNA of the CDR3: TGTGCCAGCAGCGAGACTAGCGGGGGGCATCCGTACTTC. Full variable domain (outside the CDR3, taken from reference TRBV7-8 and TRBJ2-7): GAGVSQSPRYKVAKRGQDVALRCDPISGHVSLFWYQQALGQGPEFLTYFQNEAQLDKSGLPSDRFFAERPEGSVSTLKIQRTQQEDSAVYLCASSETSGGHPYFGPGTRLTVT.

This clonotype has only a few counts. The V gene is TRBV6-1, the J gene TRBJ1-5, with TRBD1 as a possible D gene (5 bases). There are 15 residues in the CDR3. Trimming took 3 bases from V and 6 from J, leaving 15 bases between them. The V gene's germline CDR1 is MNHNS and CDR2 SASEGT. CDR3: CASSDREGYGQPQHF. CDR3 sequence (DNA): TGTGCCAGCAGTGACCGGGAGGGGTACGGTCAGCCCCAGCATTTT.

CDR3: CASSLSAGTGDEQYF. The CDR3 nucleotides read TGTGCCAGCAGCTTGTCGGCAGGGACTGGCGACGAGCAGTACTTC. This chain connects TRBV5-5 to TRBJ2-7; D is perhaps TRBD2 (6 bases). V gave up 1 base and J gave up 5 bases, with 16 bases separating them. Germline V gene lookup returns CDR1 SGHKS and CDR2 YYEKEE (reference sequence). CDR3 length equals 15 residues.

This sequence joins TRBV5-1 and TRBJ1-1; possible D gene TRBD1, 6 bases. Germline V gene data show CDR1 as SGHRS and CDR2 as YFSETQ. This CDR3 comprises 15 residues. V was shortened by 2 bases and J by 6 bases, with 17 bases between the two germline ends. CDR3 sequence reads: CASSLAGGWNPEAFF. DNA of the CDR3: TGCGCCAGCAGCTTAGCGGGGGGCTGGAATCCTGAAGCTTTCTTT.

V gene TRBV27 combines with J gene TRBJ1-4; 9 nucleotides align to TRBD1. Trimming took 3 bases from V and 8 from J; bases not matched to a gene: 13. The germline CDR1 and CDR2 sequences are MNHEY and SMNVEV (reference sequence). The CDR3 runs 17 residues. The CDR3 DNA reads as TGTGCCAGCAGTTTTGTCCCGGGACAGGGCCAAGGGGAAAAACTGTTTTTT. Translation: CASSFVPGQGQGEKLFF.

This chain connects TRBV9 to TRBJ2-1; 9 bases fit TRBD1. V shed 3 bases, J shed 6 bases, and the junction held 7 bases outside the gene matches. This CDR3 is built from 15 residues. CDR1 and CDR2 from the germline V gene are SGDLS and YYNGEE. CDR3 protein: CASSEDRGGFNEQFF. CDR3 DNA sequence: TGTGCCAGCAGCGAGGACAGGGGCGGCTTCAATGAGCAGTTCTTC.

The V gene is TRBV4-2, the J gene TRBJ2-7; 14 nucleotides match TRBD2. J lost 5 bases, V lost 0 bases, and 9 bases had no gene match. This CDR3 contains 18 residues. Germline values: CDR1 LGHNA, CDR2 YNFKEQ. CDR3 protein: CASSQDLGLAGDRDEQYF. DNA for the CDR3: TGTGCCAGCAGCCAAGATCTGGGACTAGCGGGAGATCGCGACGAGCAGTACTTC.

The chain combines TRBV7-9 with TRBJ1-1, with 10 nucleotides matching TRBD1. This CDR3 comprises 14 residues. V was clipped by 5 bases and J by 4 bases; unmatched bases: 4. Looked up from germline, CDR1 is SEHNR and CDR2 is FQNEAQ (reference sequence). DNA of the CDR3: TGTGCCAGCAGCACCTGGACAGGGGGCACTGAAGCTTTCTTT. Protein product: CASSTWTGGTEAFF.

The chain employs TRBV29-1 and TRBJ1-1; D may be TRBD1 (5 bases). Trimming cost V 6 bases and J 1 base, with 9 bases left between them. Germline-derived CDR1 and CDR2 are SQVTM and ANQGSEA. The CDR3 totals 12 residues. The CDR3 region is CSVKGQNTEAFF. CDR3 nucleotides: TGCAGCGTAAAGGGGCAGAACACTGAAGCTTTCTTT.

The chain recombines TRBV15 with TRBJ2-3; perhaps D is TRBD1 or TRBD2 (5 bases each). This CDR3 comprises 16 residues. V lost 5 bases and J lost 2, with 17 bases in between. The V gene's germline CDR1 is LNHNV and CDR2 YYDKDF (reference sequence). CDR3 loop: CATSPRGGSLTDTQYF. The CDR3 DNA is TGTGCCACCAGCCCTAGGGGCGGGTCCCTCACAGATACGCAGTATTTT.

CDR3 coding DNA: TGCGCCAGCAGCTTGGCCCGTGGAGCCGGAAACACCATATATTTT. Its translation: CASSLARGAGNTIYF. The J gene is TRBJ1-3, the V gene TRBV5-1; D is undetermined. The ends were cut back, 0 bases at V and 4 bases at J, with 11 bases in the middle. This CDR3 comprises 15 residues. Germline CDR1 is SGHRS and CDR2 is YFSETQ.

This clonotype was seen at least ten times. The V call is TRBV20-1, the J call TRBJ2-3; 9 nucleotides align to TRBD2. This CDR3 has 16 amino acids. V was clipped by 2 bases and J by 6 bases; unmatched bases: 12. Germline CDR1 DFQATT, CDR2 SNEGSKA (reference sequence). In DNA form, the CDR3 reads TGCAGTGCTAGATCCATTAGCGGGGGATTGTACGATACGCAGTATTTT. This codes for CSARSISGGLYDTQYF.

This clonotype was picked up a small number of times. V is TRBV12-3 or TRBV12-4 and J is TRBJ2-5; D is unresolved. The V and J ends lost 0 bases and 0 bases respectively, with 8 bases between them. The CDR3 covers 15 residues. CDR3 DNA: TGTGCCAGCAGTTTAGCATACGGGTACCAAGAGACCCAGTACTTC. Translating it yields CASSLAYGYQETQYF.

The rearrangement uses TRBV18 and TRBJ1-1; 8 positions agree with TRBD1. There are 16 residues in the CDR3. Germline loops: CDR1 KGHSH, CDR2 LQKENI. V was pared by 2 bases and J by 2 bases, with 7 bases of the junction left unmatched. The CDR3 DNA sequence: TGTGCCAGCTCACCATTCCAGGGGGCGGGCAACACTGAAGCTTTCTTT. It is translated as CASSPFQGAGNTEAFF.

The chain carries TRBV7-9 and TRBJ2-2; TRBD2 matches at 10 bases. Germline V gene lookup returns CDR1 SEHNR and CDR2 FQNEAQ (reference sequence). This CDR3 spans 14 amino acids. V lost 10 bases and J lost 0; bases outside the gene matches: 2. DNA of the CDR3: TGTGCCATACTAGCGGGATCGAACACCGGGGAGCTGTTTTTT. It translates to CAILAGSNTGELFF.

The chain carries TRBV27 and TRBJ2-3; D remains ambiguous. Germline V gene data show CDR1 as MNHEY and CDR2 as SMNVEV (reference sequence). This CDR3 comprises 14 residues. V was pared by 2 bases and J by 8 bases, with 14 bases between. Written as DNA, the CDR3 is TGTGCCAGCAGTTTACCGGGCCCCCGCAGTACGCAGTATTTT. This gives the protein CASSLPGPRSTQYF.